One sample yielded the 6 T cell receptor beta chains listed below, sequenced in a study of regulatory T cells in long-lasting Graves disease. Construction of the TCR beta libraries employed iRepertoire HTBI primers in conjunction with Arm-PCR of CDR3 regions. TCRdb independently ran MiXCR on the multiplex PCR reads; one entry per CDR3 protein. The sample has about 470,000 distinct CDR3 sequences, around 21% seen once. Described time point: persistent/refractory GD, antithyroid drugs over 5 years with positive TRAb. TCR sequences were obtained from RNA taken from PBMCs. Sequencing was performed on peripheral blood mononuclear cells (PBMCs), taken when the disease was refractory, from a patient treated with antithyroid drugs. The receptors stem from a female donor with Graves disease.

The CDR3 region is CSARAPGLAGRGQYF. The CDR3 coding sequence is TGCAGTGCTAGAGCACCGGGACTAGCGGGAAGGGGGCAGTACTTC. V and J are TRBV20-1 and TRBJ2-7, with 13 bases identical to TRBD2. Germline V gene sequence: CDR1 DFQATT, CDR2 SNEGSKA (reference sequence). The CDR3 is 15 amino acids. After removal of 1 base from V and 9 bases from J, the junction contained 9 bases not matched to a gene.

In nucleotides, the CDR3 is TGTGCCAGCAGCGCCAACATGGGACTAGCGGGAGGACCGGATACGCAGTATTTT. Translating it yields CASSANMGLAGGPDTQYF. This chain uses TRBV7-9 with TRBJ2-3; 15 nucleotides agree with TRBD2. The CDR3 consists of 18 residues. CDR1 is SEHNR and CDR2 is FQNEAQ in the germline V gene (reference sequence). J gave up 6 bases and V 5 bases, and 12 bases lay outside the gene matches.

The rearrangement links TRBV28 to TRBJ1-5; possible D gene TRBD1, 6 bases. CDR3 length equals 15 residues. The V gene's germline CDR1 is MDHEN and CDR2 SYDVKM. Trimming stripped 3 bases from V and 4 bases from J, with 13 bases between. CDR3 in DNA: TGTGCCAGCAGTTTCCCGGGGGCCCCGAATCAGCCCCAGCATTTT. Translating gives CASSFPGAPNQPQHF.

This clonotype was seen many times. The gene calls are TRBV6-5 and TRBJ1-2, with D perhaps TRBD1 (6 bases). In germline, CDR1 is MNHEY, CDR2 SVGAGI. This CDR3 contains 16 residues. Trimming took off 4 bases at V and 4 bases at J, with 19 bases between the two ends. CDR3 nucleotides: TGTGCCAGCAGTTTTACAGGGAGGTCGTTAAGCTATGGCTACACCTTC. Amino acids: CASSFTGRSLSYGYTF.

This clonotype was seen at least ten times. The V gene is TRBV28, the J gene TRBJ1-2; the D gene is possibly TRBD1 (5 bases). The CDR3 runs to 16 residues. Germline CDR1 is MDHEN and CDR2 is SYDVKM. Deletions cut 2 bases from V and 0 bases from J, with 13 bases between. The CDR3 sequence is CASSLVGLGANYGYTF. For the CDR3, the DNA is TGTGCCAGCAGTTTAGTGGGTTTGGGGGCTAACTATGGCTACACCTTC.

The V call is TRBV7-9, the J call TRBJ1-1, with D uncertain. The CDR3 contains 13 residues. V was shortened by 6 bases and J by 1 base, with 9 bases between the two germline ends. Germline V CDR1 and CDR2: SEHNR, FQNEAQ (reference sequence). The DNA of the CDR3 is TGTGCCAGCAGTATAGCCCAGAACACTGAAGCTTTCTTT. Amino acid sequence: CASSIAQNTEAFF. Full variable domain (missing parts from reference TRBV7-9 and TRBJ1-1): DTGVSQNPRHKITKRGQNVTFRCDPISEHNRLYWYRQTLGQGPEFLTYFQNEAQLEKSRLLSDRFSAERPKGSFSTLEIQRTEQGDSAMYLCASSIAQNTEAFFGQGTRLTVV.